These 9 T cell receptor beta chains came from one sample sequenced in a study of CD8+CD57+ T cells in acquired aplastic anemia. The sequenced patients had an expansion of CD8+CD57+ cells seen by flow cytometry. Genomic DNA was employed as the template in profiling TCR beta VDJ and CDR3. Each CDR3 protein gets one entry after TCRdb re-called the reads with MiXCR. The sample includes roughly 98,000 distinct CDR3 sequences, roughly 70% of them seen just once. Specimen: sorted CD4+, CD8+, or CD8+CD57+ T cells (not recorded which) from PBMCs. Source of these receptors: a human donor with aplastic anemia.

This clonotype was found a few times. The chain couples TRBV2 to TRBJ2-1; 10 bases agree with TRBD2. The V and J ends lost 4 bases and 9 bases, in that order; junction bases with no gene match: 6. Germline lookup yields CDR1 SNHLY and CDR2 FYNNEI. This CDR3 has 14 amino acids. The CDR3 is CASSGLAGVGEQFF. The CDR3 DNA reads TGTGCCAGCAGTGGCCTAGCGGGAGTTGGTGAGCAGTTCTTC.

This clonotype showed up many times. The chain links TRBV7-9 to TRBJ2-2; D unclear. Germline CDR1 and CDR2: SEHNR and FQNEAQ (reference sequence). V lost 1 base and J lost 3, with 0 bases in between. The CDR3 spans 12 residues. The CDR3 loop reads CASSLDTGELFF. The DNA for the CDR3 is TGTGCCAGCAGCTTAGACACCGGGGAGCTGTTTTTT. Filled out from reference TRBV7-9 and TRBJ2-2, the complete variable domain reads DTGVSQNPRHKITKRGQNVTFRCDPISEHNRLYWYRQTLGQGPEFLTYFQNEAQLEKSRLLSDRFSAERPKGSFSTLEIQRTEQGDSAMYLCASSLDTGELFFGEGSRLTVL.

The CDR3 DNA sequence: TGTGCCATCAGTGAGGGAGCGGGAGGTCGCTACGAGCAGTACTTC. Translated: CAISEGAGGRYEQYF. The chain is built from TRBV10-3 and TRBJ2-7; TRBD2 agrees at 9 bases. In germline, CDR1 is ENHRY, CDR2 SYGVKD. The CDR3 length is 15 residues. Germline trimming cut 2 bases from V and 3 bases from J; bases unmatched to any gene: 5.

The chain carries TRBV7-9 and TRBJ1-1, with D perhaps TRBD1 (6 bases). The CDR3 length is 12 residues. The V and J ends lost 10 bases and 4 bases respectively, with 13 bases between them. Germline CDR1 SEHNR, CDR2 FQNEAQ (reference sequence). The CDR3 region is CATLQGSTEAFF. The CDR3 DNA reads TGTGCCACACTACAGGGTAGCACTGAAGCTTTCTTT. Full variable domain (remainder filled in from reference TRBV7-9 and TRBJ1-1): DTGVSQNPRHKITKRGQNVTFRCDPISEHNRLYWYRQTLGQGPEFLTYFQNEAQLEKSRLLSDRFSAERPKGSFSTLEIQRTEQGDSAMYLCATLQGSTEAFFGQGTRLTVV.

This rearrangement joins TRBV7-6 to TRBJ1-1; 9 positions agree with TRBD1. The CDR3 spans 17 residues. Germline CDR1 is SGHVS and CDR2 is FNYEAQ. J lost 6 bases, V lost 5 bases, and 16 bases had no gene match. DNA of the CDR3: TGTGCCAGCAGCCCCGGGACAGGGCAGTCTAGAAGGGCTGAAGCTTTCTTT. Its protein is CASSPGTGQSRRAEAFF.

The chain employs TRBV19 and TRBJ2-6; D is undetermined. Germline values: CDR1 LNHDA, CDR2 SQIVND (reference sequence). The V gene lost 3 bases and the J gene lost 8 bases, with 14 bases spanning the gap. The CDR3 spans 15 residues. CDR3 in amino acids: CASSMGLNPTNVLTF. The DNA of the CDR3 is TGTGCCAGTAGTATGGGTCTGAACCCAACCAACGTCCTGACTTTC.

V gene TRBV10-2 combines with J gene TRBJ2-7, with 8 positions matching TRBD1. V gave up 6 bases and J gave up 2 bases; unmatched junction bases: 9. The CDR3 has 15 residues. Germline CDR1 and CDR2: WSHSY and SAAADI. CDR3 nucleotides: TGCGCCAGCAGACTTTCTTGGACAGGGACCTACGAGCAGTACTTC. This codes for CASRLSWTGTYEQYF.

This chain connects TRBV7-9 to TRBJ1-1; D call uncertain. This CDR3 spans 13 amino acids. Trimming removed 4 bases from V and 4 bases from J, with 10 bases in between. Germline assignment: CDR1 SEHNR and CDR2 FQNEAQ (reference sequence). This CDR3 reads CASSSPTVTEAFF. CDR3 coding DNA: TGTGCCAGCAGCTCGCCAACAGTCACTGAAGCTTTCTTT.

The V gene is TRBV20-1, the J gene TRBJ2-7; 8 positions agree with TRBD1. Germline CDR1 DFQATT, CDR2 SNEGSKA (reference sequence). J was trimmed by 3 bases and V by 3 bases; bases with no gene match: 10. The CDR3 runs to 15 residues. The CDR3 sequence: CSASVGQGLYYEQYF. For the CDR3, the DNA is TGCAGTGCTAGTGTTGGACAGGGCCTTTACTACGAGCAGTACTTC.